The clone carrying this T cell receptor (beta chain) was seen a handful of times. Its antigen is not identified. TCRdb fed the RT-PCR reads into MiXCR, producing one record per CDR3 protein. Here the sample spans around 580,000 distinct CDR3 sequences, 14% being singletons. Trimming removed 6 bases from V and 5 bases from J; junction bases left unmatched: 6. Germline CDR1 and CDR2: DFQATT and SNEGSKA (reference sequence). The CDR3 spans 13 residues. The data are from a study of response to subunit inactivated influenza vaccine. Study-level findings and limits: It was the authors' suggestion that each seasonal influenza vaccination recruits few new T cells.

The sequenced sample was PBMCs from blood, obtained 12 days after vaccination. The genes are TRBV20-1 and TRBJ1-4; 7 nucleotides agree with TRBD1. The receptor's source is a man aged 50 to 60 who received an inactivated influenza vaccine. The CDR3 region has the DNA TGCAGTGCGAGGGACAGACCCAATGAAAAACTGTTTTTT. This codes for CSARDRPNEKLFF.